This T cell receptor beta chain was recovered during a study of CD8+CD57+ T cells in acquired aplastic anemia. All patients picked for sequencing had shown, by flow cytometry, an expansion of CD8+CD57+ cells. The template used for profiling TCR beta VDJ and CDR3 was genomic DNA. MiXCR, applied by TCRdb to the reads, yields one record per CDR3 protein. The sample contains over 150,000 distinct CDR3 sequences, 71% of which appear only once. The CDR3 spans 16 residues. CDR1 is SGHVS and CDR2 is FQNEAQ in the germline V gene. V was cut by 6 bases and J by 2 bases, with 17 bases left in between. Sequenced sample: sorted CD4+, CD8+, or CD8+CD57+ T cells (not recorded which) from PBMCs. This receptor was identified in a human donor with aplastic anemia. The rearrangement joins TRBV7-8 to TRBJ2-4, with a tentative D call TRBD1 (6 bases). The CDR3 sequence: CASRGNRVGSKNIQYF. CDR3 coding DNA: TGTGCCAGCAGAGGTAACAGGGTAGGGTCCAAAAACATTCAGTACTTC.